This passage covers 21 T cell receptor beta chains from one sample sequenced in a study of T cells in tuberculosis. Thawed, overnight-rested PBMC were stained with GMM-loaded CD1B tetramer, viability dye and anti-CD3, then sorted. The CD1B tetramers carried C32 glucose monomycolate purified from Rhodococcus equi. Sequenced by immunoSEQ multiplex PCR; TCRdb stores in-frame clones only, minus some. The sample yields 80,000 to 100,000 clones, approximately 90% seen once. What was sequenced was CD1b-GMM tetramer-negative cells sorted from PBMCs. All receptors come from an adult woman with latent tuberculosis.

The rearrangement uses TRBV30 and TRBJ2-7; D is uncertain. This CDR3 region has 14 residues. Trimming removed 4 bases at V and 4 bases at J, with 17 bases between. Per the germline V gene, CDR1 is GTSNPN and CDR2 is SVGIG (reference sequence). CDR3 nucleotides: TGTGCCTGGAATCCTGGATCAGCGCAGTACGAGCAGTACTTC. Its protein product is CAWNPGSAQYEQYF.

This CDR3 reads CASSVGGALSDTQYF. The CDR3 coding sequence is TGTGCCAGCAGTGTGGGGGGAGCTTTGTCAGATACGCAGTATTTT. This chain joins TRBV2 and TRBJ2-3; D might be TRBD2 (6 bases). Deletions cut 4 bases from V and 4 bases from J, with 15 bases between. This CDR3 has 15 amino acids. From germline, CDR1 is SNHLY and CDR2 FYNNEI.

The chain has TRBV7-9 and TRBJ2-1; TRBD2 is a possible D gene (6 bases). Germline-derived CDR1 and CDR2 are SEHNR and FQNEAQ (reference sequence). The V gene lost 1 base and the J gene lost 9 bases, with 10 bases spanning the gap. The CDR3 extends over 13 amino acids. The CDR3 is CASSLEGAGEQFF. For the CDR3, the DNA is TGTGCCAGCAGCTTAGAGGGAGCGGGTGAGCAGTTCTTC.

The V gene is TRBV7-6, the J gene TRBJ2-7; 11 positions match TRBD1. CDR3 length equals 14 residues. Losses at the gene ends were 7 bases for V and 4 bases for J; bases not matched to a gene: 6. The germline CDR1 and CDR2 sequences are SGHVS and FNYEAQ. CDR3 sequence (DNA): TGTGCCAGCACCCTAGGACAGGGGGCTTACGAGCAGTACTTC. Protein product: CASTLGQGAYEQYF.

This sequence joins TRBV27 and TRBJ2-5; 10 positions match TRBD1. This CDR3 has 16 residues. V shed 5 bases and J 2 bases; nucleotides not matched to a gene: 8. CDR1 and CDR2 (germline): MNHEY, SMNVEV (reference sequence). For the CDR3, the DNA is TGTGCCAGCAGTCTTCGGGACAGGGGAGGACAAGAGACCCAGTACTTC. Its translation: CASSLRDRGGQETQYF.

The rearrangement links TRBV14 to TRBJ2-5; 7 bases fit TRBD2. The germline CDR1 and CDR2 sequences are SGHDN and FVKESK. Trimming cost V 4 bases and J 0 bases; bases outside gene matches: 8. This CDR3 has 16 amino acids. The DNA of the CDR3 is TGTGCCAGCAGCCCGCTTCAGACTAGCCACCAAGAGACCCAGTACTTC. As protein: CASSPLQTSHQETQYF.

The rearrangement links TRBV5-6 to TRBJ2-2, with a tentative D call TRBD1 (6 bases). Germline assignment: CDR1 SGHDT and CDR2 YYEEEE. V lost 4 bases and J 8 bases, leaving 18 bases between the germline ends. The CDR3 consists of 15 residues. CDR3 protein: CASSPINRVAGELFF. CDR3 in DNA: TGTGCCAGCAGCCCTATAAACAGGGTCGCTGGGGAGCTGTTTTTT. Full variable domain (missing parts from reference TRBV5-6 and TRBJ2-2): DAGVTQSPTHLIKTRGQQVTLRCSPKSGHDTVSWYQQALGQGPQFIFQYYEEEERQRGNFPDRFSGHQFPNYSSELNVNALLLGDSALYLCASSPINRVAGELFFGEGSRLTVL.

In its sample, this clone was seen a few times. This chain links TRBV27 with TRBJ1-6; no definite D call. Germline CDR1 reads MNHEY; CDR2 reads SMNVEV (reference sequence). This CDR3 is 15 amino acids long. Deletions cut 2 bases from V and 5 bases from J, with 10 bases between. CDR3 sequence: CASSLQAGNNSPLHF. CDR3 nucleotides: TGTGCCAGCAGTTTACAGGCAGGAAATAATTCACCCCTCCACTTT.

The chain employs TRBV9 and TRBJ1-2, with TRBD1 matching over 8 bases. CDR3 length equals 14 residues. CDR1 is SGDLS and CDR2 is YYNGEE in the germline V gene. V dropped 3 bases and J dropped 2; count of bases not matched to a gene: 3. The CDR3 region has the DNA TGTGCCAGCAGCGGACAGGGGTCAAACTATGGCTACACCTTC. The encoded protein is CASSGQGSNYGYTF.

The CDR3 reads CASSYVSGYGYTF. DNA of the CDR3: TGTGCCAGCAGTTACGTATCGGGTTATGGCTACACCTTC. V gene TRBV6-5 combines with J gene TRBJ1-2; D is uncertain. The V gene lost 2 bases and the J gene lost 5 bases, with 9 bases spanning the gap. The germline V gene encodes CDR1 MNHEY and CDR2 SVGAGI. The CDR3 runs 13 residues.

The V gene is TRBV19, the J gene TRBJ2-7; TRBD2 matches 11 bases. The CDR3 totals 12 residues. CDR1 and CDR2 from the germline V gene are LNHDA and SQIVND (reference sequence). J lost 6 bases, V lost 7 bases, and 2 bases had no gene match. CDR3 DNA: TGTGCCAGTAAAGGACTAGCGGGCGAGCAGTACGTC. It encodes CASKGLAGEQYV.

The chain couples TRBV2 to TRBJ1-1, with 7 positions matching TRBD1. In germline, CDR1 is SNHLY, CDR2 FYNNEI. This CDR3 is 14 amino acids long. V lost 9 bases, J lost 5 bases, and 12 bases stayed unmatched. CDR3 DNA: TGTGCCAGTCTGCGACAGGGAGTGGGTACTGAAGCTTTCTTT. This encodes CASLRQGVGTEAFF.

The genes are TRBV6-1 and TRBJ1-2; D unclear. Germline-derived CDR1 and CDR2 are MNHNS and SASEGT. V was pared by 5 bases and J by 6 bases, with 10 bases between. CDR3 length equals 12 residues. CDR3 region: CASSTTVDGYTF. The CDR3 DNA follows: TGTGCCAGCAGTACCACAGTGGATGGCTACACCTTC.

J is TRBJ2-7 and V is TRBV6-1, with D maybe TRBD2 (6 bases). V was trimmed by 3 bases and J by 4 bases, leaving 22 bases between them. The germline V gene encodes CDR1 MNHNS and CDR2 SASEGT. There are 17 residues in the CDR3. The CDR3 region is CASSERGKGTPGYEQYF. As DNA, the CDR3 is TGTGCCAGCAGTGAGCGGGGAAAGGGTACCCCGGGTTACGAGCAGTACTTC.

The chain carries TRBV5-4 and TRBJ1-1; D ambiguous. Trimming took 4 bases from V and 0 from J, leaving 13 bases between them. CDR3 length: 15 amino acids. CDR1 and CDR2 from the germline V gene are SGHNT and YYREEE (reference sequence). The CDR3: CASSPGGSVNTEAFF. CDR3 in DNA: TGTGCCAGCAGCCCAGGTGGGTCAGTGAACACTGAAGCTTTCTTT.

The chain uses TRBV7-2 and TRBJ2-3; 7 bases map to TRBD1. CDR1 is SGHTA and CDR2 is FQGNSA in the germline V gene. The CDR3 covers 16 residues. After removal of 4 bases from V and 3 bases from J, the junction contained 10 bases not matched to a gene. The CDR3 sequence: CASSSRGGMSTDTQYF. CDR3 bases: TGTGCCAGCAGCTCCAGAGGGGGCATGAGTACAGATACGCAGTATTTT.

V usage is TRBV7-2 and J usage is TRBJ2-2; D possibly corresponds to TRBD2 (6 bases). This CDR3 has 15 residues. Looked up from germline, CDR1 is SGHTA and CDR2 is FQGNSA. Trimming pared 0 bases from V and 1 base from J, leaving 6 bases between. CDR3 bases: TGTGCCAGCAGCTTAGCGGGGGGGAACACCGGGGAGCTGTTTTTT. The encoded protein is CASSLAGGNTGELFF.

The V and J genes are TRBV5-1 and TRBJ2-1; TRBD1 matches 12 bases. The CDR3 spans 18 residues. V lost 5 bases, J lost 1 base, and 10 bases stayed unmatched. Looked up from germline, CDR1 is SGHRS and CDR2 is YFSETQ. CDR3: CASRPGQGALTSYNEQFF. The CDR3 DNA is TGCGCCAGCAGACCGGGACAGGGGGCCCTCACATCCTACAATGAGCAGTTCTTC.

V and J are TRBV30 and TRBJ2-6, with a possible D match to TRBD2 (6 bases). The CDR3 totals 14 residues. Trimming stripped 3 bases from V and 5 bases from J, with 11 bases between. Germline V gene sequence: CDR1 GTSNPN, CDR2 SVGIG (reference sequence). The CDR3 loop reads CAWSGGARANVLTF. CDR3 bases: TGTGCCTGGAGCGGAGGGGCTCGGGCCAACGTCCTGACTTTC.

The rearrangement joins TRBV2 to TRBJ2-1; a weak D match, TRBD2 (6 bases). The CDR3 is 10 amino acids. Germline V CDR1 and CDR2: SNHLY, FYNNEI. CDR3 DNA sequence: TGTGCGGAAACCGGGACTCAGGAGTTCTTC. Translated: CAETGTQEFF.

The V call is TRBV11-3, the J call TRBJ2-7; TRBD1 agrees at 10 bases. The CDR3 spans 14 residues. J was trimmed by 3 bases and V by 3 bases; bases with no gene match: 2. Germline assignment: CDR1 SGHNT and CDR2 YENEEA. DNA of the CDR3: TGTGCCAGCAGCTTCCGGGACAGGGGCTACGAGCAGTACTTC. Encoded protein: CASSFRDRGYEQYF.